This is a list of T cell receptor beta chains from one sample in a study of post-analysis software for immune sequencing data. One entry per CDR3 protein results from TCRdb running MiXCR on the PCR reads. Of hundreds of thousands of distinct CDR3 sequences in the sample, roughly 27% were seen once. Sequenced material: blood. These receptors were taken from a girl between 5 and 17 years old with multiple sclerosis. Both conserved end residues are part of each CDR3. A D gene is named only where the DNA matches it firmly. Clone sizes are given selectively: once, few, many, or a class where the clone is expanded.

-,few,16,TRBV20-1,TRBJ1-1,CSARDNREGWFTEAFF,TGCAGTGCTAGAGATAATCGGGAGGGTTGGTTCACTGAAGCTTTCTTT
TRBD2,few,15,TRBV20-1,TRBJ2-3,CSARGQAGGPDTQYF,TGCAGTGCGAGAGGGCAAGCGGGGGGCCCAGATACGCAGTATTTT
-,-,13,TRBV7-8,TRBJ1-1,CASSRTRETEAFF,TGTGCCAGCAGCCGGACCAGGGAAACTGAAGCTTTCTTT
TRBD1,-,15,TRBV6-5,TRBJ1-6,CASSSDRGDNSPLHF,TGTGCCAGCAGTTCCGACAGGGGCGATAATTCACCCCTCCACTTT
-,-,16,TRBV10-3,TRBJ2-5,CAISESGQGRGGTQYF,TGTGCCATCAGTGAGTCCGGCCAGGGGAGAGGGGGGACCCAGTACTTC
TRBD1,few,16,TRBV27,TRBJ2-3,CASSGTDRGWSDTQYF,TGTGCCAGCAGTGGGACGGACAGGGGGTGGTCAGATACGCAGTATTTT
-,-,14,TRBV6-5,TRBJ2-7,CASTILRSSYEQYF,TGTGCCAGCACTATACTACGGAGCTCCTACGAGCAGTACTTC
-,-,14,TRBV20-1,TRBJ2-2,CSARDPPARRELFF,TGCAGTGCTAGAGATCCCCCCGCCCGACGGGAGCTGTTTTTT
TRBD1,-,14,TRBV20-1,TRBJ1-2,CSARVPQGWVGYTF,TGCAGTGCTAGAGTCCCACAGGGGTGGGTCGGCTACACCTTC
TRBD1,few,12,TRBV20-1,TRBJ2-5,CSAGHRGETQYF,TGCAGTGCTGGTCACAGGGGAGAGACCCAGTACTTC
TRBD1,-,13,TRBV20-1,TRBJ1-4,CSAMTGGVKKLFF,TGCAGTGCCATGACAGGGGGCGTGAAAAAACTGTTTTTT
TRBD2,few,15,TRBV6-5,TRBJ2-1,CASTPPSGGYNEQFF,TGTGCCAGCACTCCGCCTAGCGGGGGGTACAATGAGCAGTTCTTC
-,-,13,TRBV7-2,TRBJ1-1,CASSSQGKAEAFF,TGTGCCAGCAGCTCGCAGGGGAAGGCTGAAGCTTTCTTT
TRBD1,-,16,TRBV5-1,TRBJ2-1,CASSSRTGKNGNEQFF,TGCGCCAGCAGCTCCAGGACAGGGAAGAATGGGAATGAGCAGTTCTTC
TRBD2,-,13,TRBV15,TRBJ2-1,CATSRTRGDEQFF,TGTGCCACCAGCCGAACCCGGGGGGATGAGCAGTTCTTC
-,few,16,TRBV5-1,TRBJ2-1,CASSLDGQSSYNEQFF,TGCGCCAGCAGCTTGGATGGACAGAGCTCCTACAATGAGCAGTTCTTC
TRBD1,-,17,TRBV9,TRBJ2-3,CASSLSDPGGFADTQYF,TGTGCCAGCAGCCTTAGTGACCCAGGGGGCTTCGCAGATACGCAGTATTTT
-,few,11,TRBV29-1,TRBJ2-5,CSGGLEETQYF,TGCAGCGGGGGGCTTGAAGAGACCCAGTACTTC
TRBD2,-,13,TRBV28,TRBJ2-7,CASSLLAVYEQYF,TGTGCCAGCAGTTTACTAGCGGTTTACGAGCAGTACTTC
TRBD2,-,16,TRBV10-3,TRBJ2-1,CAIMGGSGGIYNEQFF,TGTGCCATCATGGGGGGTAGCGGGGGTATCTACAATGAGCAGTTCTTC
-,-,13,TRBV15,TRBJ2-7,CATAGAGTYEQYF,TGTGCCACCGCAGGGGCGGGGACCTACGAGCAGTACTTC
-,-,13,TRBV7-9,TRBJ2-7,CASSSGFSYEQYF,TGTGCCAGCAGCTCGGGATTCTCCTACGAGCAGTACTTC
TRBD2,few,14,TRBV9,TRBJ2-5,CASSARGEQETQYF,TGTGCCAGCAGCGCCCGGGGGGAGCAAGAGACCCAGTACTTC
-,-,14,TRBV10-3,TRBJ2-7,CAISSGPGWYEQYF,TGTGCCATCAGTAGCGGACCGGGGTGGTACGAGCAGTACTTC
-,-,15,TRBV4-3,TRBJ1-1,CASSQVGGANTEAFF,TGCGCCAGCAGCCAAGTGGGGGGGGCTAACACTGAAGCTTTCTTT
-,few,14,TRBV12-3/TRBV12-4,TRBJ1-2,CASSPDGRSRGYTF,TGTGCCAGCAGCCCAGACGGAAGGAGTCGAGGCTACACCTTC
TRBD1,-,14,TRBV7-2,TRBJ2-6,CANGDRAGANVLTF,TGTGCCAACGGGGACAGGGCTGGGGCCAACGTCCTGACTTTC
-,-,12,TRBV7-9,TRBJ1-3,CASSFSKTTIYF,TGTGCCAGCAGCTTCTCCAAAACCACCATATATTTT
-,-,12,TRBV20-1,TRBJ2-5,CRAQGPVETQYF,TGCAGGGCACAGGGTCCCGTGGAGACCCAGTACTTC
-,-,14,TRBV5-1,TRBJ2-5,CASSFSDGAETQYF,TGCGCCAGCAGCTTCTCTGATGGAGCTGAGACCCAGTACTTC
-,few,13,TRBV5-1,TRBJ2-3,CASGQGYTDTQYF,TGCGCCAGCGGCCAGGGGTACACAGATACGCAGTATTTT
TRBD2,few,14,TRBV20-1,TRBJ2-7,CSARPLAGSYEQYF,TGCAGTGCTAGACCACTAGCGGGGAGCTACGAGCAGTACTTC
TRBD2,-,18,TRBV6-6,TRBJ2-7,CASSWGTSTSGRSGEQYF,TGTGCCAGCAGTTGGGGGACCTCGACTAGCGGGAGGTCGGGGGAGCAGTACTTC
TRBD2,few,15,TRBV29-1,TRBJ2-3,CSVPEREGYPDTQYF,TGCAGCGTCCCTGAGCGGGAGGGATACCCAGATACGCAGTATTTT
-,few,13,TRBV12-3/TRBV12-4,TRBJ1-2,CASSAGAVYGYTF,TGTGCCAGCAGTGCTGGGGCGGTATATGGCTACACCTTC
TRBD1,few,16,TRBV6-6,TRBJ2-7,CASSYSGTGLSYEQYF,TGTGCCAGCAGTTATTCCGGGACAGGCCTCTCCTACGAGCAGTACTTC
TRBD1,many,12,TRBV6-2/TRBV6-3,TRBJ2-1,CASSYDRDEQFF,TGTGCCAGCAGTTATGACAGGGATGAGCAGTTCTTC
-,-,14,TRBV5-1,TRBJ2-3,CASSTDGVTDTQYF,TGCGCCAGCAGCACCGACGGAGTCACCGATACGCAGTATTTT
-,-,12,TRBV2,TRBJ2-7,CASRDPPYEQYF,TGTGCCAGCCGGGACCCCCCCTACGAGCAGTACTTC
-,few,11,TRBV29-1,TRBJ2-1,CSVADLNEQFF,TGCAGCGTTGCGGATTTGAATGAGCAGTTCTTC
-,-,13,TRBV6-5,TRBJ2-5,CASRSTIQETQYF,TGTGCCAGCAGATCTACCATCCAAGAGACCCAGTACTTC
-,few,15,TRBV4-1,TRBJ1-1,CASSQVPAGGTEAFF,TGCGCCAGCAGCCAGGTTCCGGCAGGCGGTACTGAAGCTTTCTTT
-,many,16,TRBV6-6,TRBJ2-1,CATLPPSAAYYNEQFF,TGTGCCACCTTACCCCCCTCGGCCGCGTATTACAATGAGCAGTTCTTC
-,many,15,TRBV12-3/TRBV12-4,TRBJ2-5,CASSRLAIGSETQYF,TGTGCCAGCAGCCGCCTAGCTATAGGTTCAGAGACCCAGTACTTC
-,-,17,TRBV5-1,TRBJ2-2,CASSLALSAANTGELFF,TGCGCCAGCAGCTTGGCCCTTTCAGCGGCGAACACCGGGGAGCTGTTTTTT
-,few,12,TRBV7-9,TRBJ2-1,CASSSGGGEQFF,TGTGCCAGCAGCTCAGGGGGGGGTGAGCAGTTCTTC
TRBD1,-,13,TRBV7-9,TRBJ1-1,CASSSTGFTEAFF,TGTGCCAGCAGCTCGACAGGGTTCACTGAAGCTTTCTTT
-,many,13,TRBV5-1,TRBJ2-5,CASSTGPRGTQYF,TGCGCCAGCAGCACTGGACCCAGGGGGACCCAGTACTTC
-,-,16,TRBV6-5,TRBJ2-3,CASSPRGSGESDTQYF,TGTGCCAGCAGTCCGAGGGGGAGTGGAGAGTCAGATACGCAGTATTTT
-,-,17,TRBV14,TRBJ2-1,CASSQVPVMGTVNEQFF,TGTGCCAGCAGCCAAGTTCCGGTTATGGGGACCGTCAATGAGCAGTTCTTC
TRBD1,many,15,TRBV7-2,TRBJ2-1,CASSTGQGRDNEQFF,TGTGCCAGCAGCACCGGACAGGGGCGCGACAATGAGCAGTTCTTC
TRBD1,-,14,TRBV25-1,TRBJ1-2,CASSEFRGGYGYTF,TGTGCCAGCAGTGAATTCAGGGGGGGATATGGCTACACCTTC
-,few,12,TRBV6-1,TRBJ2-1,CASSVDRTAQFF,TGTGCCAGCAGTGTCGACAGGACCGCGCAGTTCTTC